This T cell receptor (beta chain) was obtained from a study of identical twins. Findings and limits, study-wide: Models predicted too little out-of-frame TCR alpha sharing in monozygotic twins. Invariant populations such as MAIT and iNKT cells could partly muddle zero-insertion analyses.

TCRdb itself ran the 5' RACE reads through MiXCR, one entry per CDR3 protein. The table records some 500,000 distinct CDR3 sequences, about 13% of them present only once. Germline values: CDR1 SGHTA, CDR2 FQGNSA. V gave up 1 base and J gave up 4 bases, with 13 bases separating them. The CDR3 runs 15 residues. In every case, the donor was a healthy Caucasian. In regard to this clonotype: Its antigen is currently unknown.

This sample also appeared in a second study, on yellow fever vaccine responses in identical twins.

Sequenced input: CD4+ T cells sorted from blood. This TCR was sampled from a woman between 18 and 29 years old in good health. The chain combines TRBV7-2 with TRBJ2-5; D perhaps matches TRBD2 (5 bases). CDR3 DNA: TGTGCCAGCAGCTTAGTCGGGAAAAGTGGAGAGACCCAGTACTTC. Translating it yields CASSLVGKSGETQYF.